This note documents a single T cell receptor (beta chain) sequence. What it recognizes is unknown. The source of the sample is a study of identical twins. A single record per CDR3 protein comes from TCRdb applying MiXCR to the 5' RACE reads. This sample has some 1,600,000 distinct CDR3 sequences; 32% occur once, and the top ten carry 0.25% to 0.3%. The CDR3 has 14 residues. Whole-study findings and limits: The study found weaker excess twin sharing in beta out-of-frame sequences. Diverse VJ usage suggested most zero-insertion clonotypes were not invariant T cells.

Sequencing was performed on cord blood. The sequence derives from a newborn girl in good health. V is TRBV21-1 and J is TRBJ1-1. TRBV21-1 is annotated as a pseudogene. CDR3 DNA: TGTGCCAGCAGCAAAGAGACGGTGAACACTGAAGCTTTCTTT. Encoded protein: CASSKETVNTEAFF.